The 9 T cell receptor beta chains given below trace back to one sample, sequenced in a study of CD8+ T cells in alopecia areata. Indicated treatment: oral pan-JAK inhibitor, 5-10 mg twice daily. In each case, RNA was isolated and then reverse transcribed into cDNA as the sequencing template. TCRdb's table, derived via immunoSEQ multiplex PCR, lists solely in-frame clones and lacks some. The sample has around 300,000 clones, around three fifths seen once. Sample: CD4+ T cells sorted from blood, taken at week 52, from a patient treated with tofacitinib. The receptors stem from a human donor with alopecia areata.

This clone was picked up a small number of times. CDR3 nucleotide sequence: TGTGCCAGCAGCCCAGGCGTGGGGCCCCTCCACTTT. It translates to CASSPGVGPLHF. The rearrangement links TRBV11-2 to TRBJ1-6; D not certain. V lost 5 bases, J lost 13 bases, and 12 bases lay in between. The V gene's germline CDR1 is SGHAT and CDR2 FQNNGV. This CDR3 has 12 amino acids.

A single count supports this clone. The chain recombines TRBV4-3 with TRBJ2-7, with 9 positions matching TRBD1. Losses at the gene ends were 4 bases for V and 3 bases for J; bases not matched to a gene: 4. CDR1 LGHNA and CDR2 YSLEER come from the germline V gene. This CDR3 is 14 amino acids long. CDR3 amino acids: CASSLRTGDYEQYF. In nucleotides, the CDR3 is TGCGCCAGCAGCCTACGGACAGGGGACTACGAGCAGTACTTC.

V usage is TRBV4-3 and J usage is TRBJ1-2, with 8 nucleotides matching TRBD1. Germline values: CDR1 LGHNA, CDR2 YSLEER. J gave up 2 bases and V 1 base, and 6 bases lay outside the gene matches. This CDR3 contains 16 residues. CDR3: CASSQGTTGVNYGYTF. CDR3 in DNA: TGCGCCAGCAGCCAAGGAACGACAGGGGTAAACTATGGCTACACCTTC.

The rearrangement links TRBV5-1 to TRBJ2-2, with D perhaps given as TRBD1 or TRBD2 (5 bases each). The germline V gene has CDR1 SGHRS and CDR2 YFSETQ. The V gene lost 7 bases and the J gene lost 6 bases, with 16 bases spanning the gap. CDR3 length: 14 residues. CDR3 loop: CASGFRGDAGELFF. The CDR3 bases are TGCGCCAGCGGTTTTCGAGGGGACGCCGGGGAGCTGTTTTTT.

The gene calls are TRBV30 and TRBJ1-2; D is ambiguous. The V and J ends lost 1 base and 2 bases respectively, with 8 bases between them. In germline, CDR1 is GTSNPN, CDR2 SVGIG (reference sequence). The CDR3 length is 13 residues. The CDR3 region has the DNA TGTGCCTGGAGTGCGGCGATGAACTATGGCTACACCTTC. Translating it yields CAWSAAMNYGYTF.

The CDR3 DNA reads as TGCGCCAGCACCTCCCGACAGGCGGCTAATGAAAAACTGTTTTTT. Translating it yields CASTSRQAANEKLFF. The rearrangement uses TRBV4-1 and TRBJ1-4; weak D call: TRBD1 (6 bases). Germline CDR1 and CDR2: MGHRA and YSYEKL. With 7 bases removed from V and 3 bases from J, the gap between germline ends came to 15 bases. This CDR3 is built from 15 residues.

The V call is TRBV27, the J call TRBJ1-4; 10 nucleotides agree with TRBD1. V shed 8 bases, J shed 5 bases, and the junction held 5 bases outside the gene matches. The CDR3 consists of 14 residues. Germline loops: CDR1 MNHEY, CDR2 SMNVEV (reference sequence). As DNA, the CDR3 is TGTGCCAGCCGTCGGGGACAGGGGAATGAAAAACTGTTTTTT. As protein: CASRRGQGNEKLFF.

V is TRBV4-3 and J is TRBJ1-5; D unresolved. This CDR3 contains 16 residues. The germline CDR1 and CDR2 sequences are LGHNA and YSLEER. Trimming stripped 0 bases from V and 5 bases from J, with 14 bases between. The chain's CDR3 is CASSQDRSRFDQPQHF. In nucleotides, the CDR3 is TGCGCCAGCAGCCAAGATCGGTCCAGGTTTGATCAGCCCCAGCATTTT.

The chain joins TRBV5-6 to TRBJ1-1, with 10 bases matching TRBD1. The CDR3 extends over 13 amino acids. Per the germline V gene, CDR1 is SGHDT and CDR2 is YYEEEE. V shed 7 bases, J shed 4 bases, and the junction held 4 bases outside the gene matches. CDR3 protein: CASDRGLGTEAFF. The CDR3 nucleotides read TGTGCCAGCGACAGGGGGCTCGGCACTGAAGCTTTCTTT.